The T cell receptor beta chain described here comes from a study of cytomegalovirus exposure and HLA in healthy donors. Regarding the study as a whole: Within the data, a cluster of highly shared sequence variants was likely a sequencing artifact. Specificity of a few CMV-associated chains for CMV antigens was verified in vitro. As was reported, the classifier diagnosed cytomegalovirus status with high specificity and sensitivity.

Notes on this clone: As yet, its antigen is unknown.

In the PCR, 60 Vbeta and 13 Jbeta primers were used. The method was immunoSEQ multiplex PCR; TCRdb's version includes in-frame clones alone and lacks a portion of them. The data show 70,000 to 100,000 clones, 80% seen once. The sample was PBMCs. This clonotype was obtained from a man aged 50-59 years in good health and CMV-seropositive.

The CDR3: CASSESAQGDEQYF. CDR3 nucleotides: TGCGCCAGCAGTGAGTCGGCACAGGGAGACGAGCAGTACTTC. V is TRBV10-2 and J is TRBJ2-7, with D possibly TRBD1 on 6 matching bases. V lost 0 bases and J lost 5, with 11 bases in between. Per germline, CDR1 WSHSY and CDR2 SAAADI. The CDR3 loop spans 14 amino acids.